The 30 T cell receptor beta chains listed next were all sequenced from one sample in a study of T cell responses to AZD1222 COVID-19 vaccine. The protocol was immunoSEQ multiplex PCR, while the TCRdb copy is restricted to in-frame clones and leaves out a portion. The repertoire holds about 59,000 clones, roughly nine tenths seen once, with about 5.9% in the top ten. This material consisted of peripheral blood, taken 28 days after the second AZD1222 dose. The source of these receptors is an adult who received the AZD1222 COVID-19 vaccine.

The chain joins TRBV30 to TRBJ1-1; 11 nucleotides match TRBD1. This CDR3 is built from 11 residues. The V gene end was trimmed by 5 bases and the J gene end by 8 bases; junction bases not matched to a gene: 1. CDR1 and CDR2 (germline): GTSNPN, SVGIG (reference sequence). CDR3 nucleotide sequence: TGTGCCTGGGGACAGGGGGCAGAAGCTTTCTTT. Translating it yields CAWGQGAEAFF.

This chain uses TRBV20-1 with TRBJ2-4; either TRBD1 or TRBD2 may fit D (5 bases each). This CDR3 region has 11 residues. V lost 8 bases and J lost 6, with 11 bases in between. CDR1 is DFQATT, CDR2 SNEGSKA, per germline (reference sequence). CDR3 in amino acids: CSIWGRNIQYF. The CDR3 region has the DNA TGCAGTATTTGGGGGAGAAACATTCAGTACTTC.

The count of this clone is one. The chain recombines TRBV6-6 with TRBJ1-1; D gene ambiguous. Germline V gene data show CDR1 as MNHNY and CDR2 as SVGAGI (reference sequence). The length of the CDR3 is 13 residues. The V end lost 1 base, the J end lost 8 bases, and 11 bases lay between the germline ends. Here the CDR3 DNA reads TGTGCCAGCAGTTACTTCCCAGATGTAGAAGCTTTCTTT. This translates into CASSYFPDVEAFF.

The rearrangement uses TRBV3-1 (or the pseudogene TRBV3-2) and TRBJ1-1; D ambiguous. This CDR3 has 15 amino acids. V lost 0 bases to trimming and J lost 0 bases, with 8 bases between them. The germline V gene encodes CDR1 LGHDT and CDR2 YNNKEL (reference sequence). CDR3 protein: CASSQDGRLNTEAFF. The CDR3 coding sequence is TGTGCCAGCAGCCAAGACGGGAGGTTGAACACTGAAGCTTTCTTT.

The chain couples TRBV3-1 (or the pseudogene TRBV3-2) to TRBJ2-2, with D unresolved. The ends were cut back, 5 bases at V and 4 bases at J, with 11 bases in the middle. This CDR3 spans 14 amino acids. In germline, CDR1 is LGHDT, CDR2 YNNKEL (reference sequence). The CDR3 nucleotides read TGTGCCAGCAGCGTGTCGACCTTCACCGGGGAGCTGTTTTTT. It is translated as CASSVSTFTGELFF.

The V and J genes are TRBV5-4 and TRBJ2-7; 8 positions match TRBD2. Germline loops: CDR1 SGHNT, CDR2 YYREEE (reference sequence). Losses at the gene ends were 1 base for V and 3 bases for J; bases not matched to a gene: 3. The CDR3 is 14 residues long. CDR3 in amino acids: CASSLPGGDYEQYF. The CDR3 nucleotides are TGTGCCAGCAGCTTGCCCGGGGGGGACTACGAGCAGTACTTC.

This rearrangement joins TRBV3-1 (or the pseudogene TRBV3-2) to TRBJ2-3; possible D gene TRBD1, 8 bases. Germline V gives CDR1 LGHDT, CDR2 YNNKEL (reference sequence). V lost 4 bases, J lost 3 bases, and 14 bases lay in between. This CDR3 is built from 15 residues. DNA for the CDR3: TGTGCCAGCAGCCCCGGACAGGGAGGGACAGATACGCAGTATTTT. It encodes CASSPGQGGTDTQYF.

V is TRBV6-5 and J is TRBJ1-1; D is unresolved. Germline V gene lookup returns CDR1 MNHEY and CDR2 SVGAGI. The CDR3 runs 14 residues. Deletions cut 4 bases from V and 3 bases from J, with 12 bases between. CDR3 DNA sequence: TGTGCCAGCAGTTTAATCATTGGGGACACTGAAGCTTTCTTT. Protein product: CASSLIIGDTEAFF.

The chain has TRBV12-3 or TRBV12-4 and TRBJ1-1; possibly TRBD1 for D (5 bases). The CDR3 is made up of 13 amino acids. Trimming took 6 bases from V and 1 from J, leaving 9 bases between them. CDR3 DNA: TGTGCCAGCAGGGGGACGGCGAACACTGAAGCTTTCTTT. Translation gives CASRGTANTEAFF.

This clone was picked up a small number of times. The chain carries TRBV3-1 (or the pseudogene TRBV3-2) and TRBJ1-1; D unresolved. From germline, CDR1 is LGHDT and CDR2 YNNKEL (reference sequence). Trimming shortened V by 0 bases and J by 6 bases, and 14 bases separated the two germline ends. CDR3 size: 15 residues. The CDR3 bases are TGTGCCAGCAGCCAAGATCGGGCGGGGAAGCCTGAAGCTTTCTTT. It specifies CASSQDRAGKPEAFF.

CDR3 DNA sequence: TGCAGCGGTTCCGGGACAGGGGCGACCTACGAGCAGTACTTC. Translating gives CSGSGTGATYEQYF. The rearrangement links TRBV29-1 to TRBJ2-7, with 10 bases fitting TRBD1. V trimming: 7 bases; J trimming: 2 bases; junction bases outside the gene matches: 8. Germline V gives CDR1 SQVTM, CDR2 ANQGSEA. This CDR3 is built from 14 residues.

The DNA for the CDR3 is TGTGCCAGCAGTTCCAGGACAGGAGAGACCCAGTACTTC. It is translated as CASSSRTGETQYF. The chain recombines TRBV27 with TRBJ2-5, with 7 nucleotides matching TRBD1. This CDR3 has 13 amino acids. In germline, CDR1 is MNHEY, CDR2 SMNVEV (reference sequence). With V trimmed by 4 bases and J by 4 bases, 3 bases remained unmatched.

This clone was counted only a few times. V gene TRBV5-1 combines with J gene TRBJ2-5; 10 bases fit TRBD2. CDR1 is SGHRS and CDR2 is YFSETQ in the germline V gene. The CDR3 has 16 residues. The trim removed 2 bases at V and 4 bases at J, leaving 8 bases unmatched. The CDR3 DNA reads as TGCGCCAGCAGCTTTGGAGCGGGAGGGGGGCTAGAGACCCAGTACTTC. Amino acids: CASSFGAGGGLETQYF.

The chain is built from TRBV3-1 (or the pseudogene TRBV3-2) and TRBJ2-2; TRBD2 might be the D (5 bases). V shed 2 bases and J shed 4 bases, with 14 bases lying between them. Germline V gene data show CDR1 as LGHDT and CDR2 as YNNKEL (reference sequence). The CDR3 runs to 16 residues. CDR3 in amino acids: CASSQRLGRGTGELFF. The CDR3 DNA sequence: TGTGCCAGCAGCCAAAGACTGGGTCGGGGCACCGGGGAGCTGTTTTTT.

This clone was detected only once. The chain links TRBV6-5 to TRBJ1-1; no definite D call. Germline V gene sequence: CDR1 MNHEY, CDR2 SVGAGI. Trimming cost V 9 bases and J 6 bases, with 14 bases left between them. The CDR3 sequence is 12 residues long. Written as DNA, the CDR3 is TGTGCCAGTACCACAGCTCATTCTGAAGCTTTCTTT. This gives the protein CASTTAHSEAFF.

The chain recombines TRBV18 with TRBJ1-1; D not resolved. Germline CDR1 and CDR2: KGHSH and LQKENI. The CDR3 consists of 13 residues. Trimming removed 1 base at V and 3 bases at J, with 6 bases between. CDR3: CASSPRADTEAFF. The CDR3 DNA reads TGTGCCAGCTCACCACGGGCCGACACTGAAGCTTTCTTT.

The chain links TRBV4-3 to TRBJ2-1; 7 nucleotides line up with TRBD2. This CDR3 is 15 amino acids long. After removal of 2 bases from V and 4 bases from J, the junction contained 5 bases not matched to a gene. From germline, CDR1 is LGHNA and CDR2 YSLEER. The CDR3 nucleotides read TGCGCCAGCAGCCAAACCGGGACTACATACAATGAGCAGTTCTTC. This sequence encodes CASSQTGTTYNEQFF.

The chain combines TRBV6-5 with TRBJ1-1; TRBD1 is a possible D gene (5 bases). The CDR3 has 14 amino acids. Germline loops: CDR1 MNHEY, CDR2 SVGAGI. V was trimmed by 6 bases and J by 5 bases, leaving 16 bases between them. This CDR3 reads CASRDGGGRTEAFF. CDR3 sequence (DNA): TGTGCCAGCAGAGATGGGGGGGGTAGGACTGAAGCTTTCTTT.

The CDR3 loop reads CASSVTSGPRREQYF. In DNA, the CDR3 is TGTGCCAGCAGTGTGACTAGCGGGCCGCGAAGAGAGCAGTACTTC. The J gene is TRBJ2-7, the V gene TRBV28; the match to TRBD2 covers 10 bases. V lost 5 bases and J lost 7; bases outside the gene matches: 11. Germline CDR1 MDHEN, CDR2 SYDVKM. CDR3 length: 15 residues.

The count of this clone is one. The chain has TRBV7-9 and TRBJ1-3; D gene unclear. Germline V lookup: CDR1 SEHNR, CDR2 FQNEAQ (reference sequence). V was trimmed by 0 bases and J by 4 bases, leaving 10 bases between them. The CDR3 is 15 amino acids. CDR3 coding DNA: TGTGCCAGCAGCTTAGCAGGAGGGATCGGAAACACCATATATTTT. It is translated as CASSLAGGIGNTIYF. Looking up the rest from reference TRBV7-9 and TRBJ1-3 gives the full variable domain: DTGVSQNPRHKITKRGQNVTFRCDPISEHNRLYWYRQTLGQGPEFLTYFQNEAQLEKSRLLSDRFSAERPKGSFSTLEIQRTEQGDSAMYLCASSLAGGIGNTIYFGEGSWLTVV.

The gene calls are TRBV6-5 and TRBJ1-2, with D unclear. Germline V gene sequence: CDR1 MNHEY, CDR2 SVGAGI. The V and J ends lost 3 bases and 2 bases respectively, with 10 bases between them. This CDR3 spans 14 amino acids. In nucleotides, the CDR3 is TGTGCCAGCAGTTATGACGGCCCCAACTATGGCTACACCTTC. It specifies CASSYDGPNYGYTF.

The rearrangement links TRBV5-6 to TRBJ1-2, with D unresolved. Germline CDR1 and CDR2: SGHDT and YYEEEE. The CDR3 spans 13 residues. Trimming took off 5 bases at V and 7 bases at J, with 15 bases between the two ends. This CDR3 reads CASSRGSSGGYTF. The CDR3 region has the DNA TGTGCCAGCAGTCGAGGGAGTTCGGGTGGCTACACCTTC.

A single count supports this clone. The chain is built from TRBV5-1 and TRBJ2-3; TRBD2 matches at 7 bases. The CDR3 spans 14 residues. CDR1 is SGHRS and CDR2 is YFSETQ in the germline V gene. V was clipped by 1 base and J by 4 bases; unmatched bases: 3. CDR3 bases: TGCGCCAGCAGCTTGACTAGCGAGGCAGATACGCAGTATTTT. Protein sequence: CASSLTSEADTQYF. The variable domain in full, with the rest retrieved from reference TRBV5-1 and TRBJ2-3, is KAGVTQTPRYLIKTRGQQVTLSCSPISGHRSVSWYQQTPGQGLQFLFEYFSETQRNKGNFPGRFSGRQFSNSRSEMNVSTLELGDSALYLCASSLTSEADTQYFGPGTRLTVL.

The chain employs TRBV4-2 and TRBJ2-3, with no clear D. Trimming took 1 base from V and 1 from J, leaving 6 bases between them. The V gene's germline CDR1 is LGHNA and CDR2 YNFKEQ. The CDR3 is 14 amino acids. CDR3 sequence reads: CASSQGGGTDTQYF. In DNA form, the CDR3 reads TGTGCCAGCAGCCAAGGTGGGGGCACAGATACGCAGTATTTT.

V usage is TRBV18 and J usage is TRBJ2-2, with TRBD2 as a possible D gene (5 bases). The V and J ends lost 3 bases and 3 bases respectively, with 8 bases between them. Germline V gene lookup returns CDR1 KGHSH and CDR2 LQKENI. This CDR3 has 14 residues. CDR3 sequence: CASSPPGDTGELFF. The CDR3 nucleotides are TGTGCCAGCTCACCCCCCGGGGACACCGGGGAGCTGTTTTTT.

On this clone itself: The identical CDR3 is also encoded by other nucleotide sequences in the sample. The V call is TRBV5-1, the J call TRBJ1-5; D unresolved. Trimming removed 0 bases from V and 4 bases from J, with 5 bases in between. Per germline, CDR1 SGHRS and CDR2 YFSETQ. The CDR3 runs to 13 residues. The CDR3 reads CASSLAENQPQHF. The CDR3 region has the DNA TGCGCCAGCAGCTTGGCAGAGAATCAGCCCCAGCATTTT.

The chain has TRBV24-1 and TRBJ2-7; D unresolved. The V and J ends lost 4 bases and 2 bases respectively, with 8 bases between them. The CDR3 covers 13 residues. Germline CDR1 KGHDR, CDR2 SFDVKD. CDR3 DNA sequence: TGTGCCACCAGTGACCCCGCGACCTACGAGCAGTACTTC. Translating gives CATSDPATYEQYF.

The gene calls are TRBV28 and TRBJ1-2; maybe TRBD1 (6 bases). Trimming took off 6 bases at V and 1 base at J, with 18 bases between the two ends. This CDR3 contains 16 residues. From germline, CDR1 is MDHEN and CDR2 SYDVKM. In nucleotides, the CDR3 is TGTGCCAGCAGGCTGCCAAATGGAGGGGGTAACTATGGCTACACCTTC. Protein: CASRLPNGGGNYGYTF.

This chain uses TRBV6-5 with TRBJ1-6; tentative D call: TRBD1 (5 bases). The CDR3 covers 14 residues. Trimming removed 6 bases at V and 6 bases at J, with 12 bases between. Germline V gene data show CDR1 as MNHEY and CDR2 as SVGAGI. The CDR3 loop reads CASSKTEPNSPLHF. The CDR3 coding sequence is TGTGCCAGCAGCAAGACAGAACCTAATTCACCCCTCCACTTT.

The chain is built from TRBV5-1 and TRBJ2-1, with D unresolved. Germline CDR1 SGHRS, CDR2 YFSETQ. V lost 4 bases, J lost 11 bases, and 13 bases lay in between. The CDR3 has 12 residues. CDR3 DNA sequence: TGCGCCAGCAGCGTCGCCGGTAATCAGCAGTTCTTC. Translation gives CASSVAGNQQFF.